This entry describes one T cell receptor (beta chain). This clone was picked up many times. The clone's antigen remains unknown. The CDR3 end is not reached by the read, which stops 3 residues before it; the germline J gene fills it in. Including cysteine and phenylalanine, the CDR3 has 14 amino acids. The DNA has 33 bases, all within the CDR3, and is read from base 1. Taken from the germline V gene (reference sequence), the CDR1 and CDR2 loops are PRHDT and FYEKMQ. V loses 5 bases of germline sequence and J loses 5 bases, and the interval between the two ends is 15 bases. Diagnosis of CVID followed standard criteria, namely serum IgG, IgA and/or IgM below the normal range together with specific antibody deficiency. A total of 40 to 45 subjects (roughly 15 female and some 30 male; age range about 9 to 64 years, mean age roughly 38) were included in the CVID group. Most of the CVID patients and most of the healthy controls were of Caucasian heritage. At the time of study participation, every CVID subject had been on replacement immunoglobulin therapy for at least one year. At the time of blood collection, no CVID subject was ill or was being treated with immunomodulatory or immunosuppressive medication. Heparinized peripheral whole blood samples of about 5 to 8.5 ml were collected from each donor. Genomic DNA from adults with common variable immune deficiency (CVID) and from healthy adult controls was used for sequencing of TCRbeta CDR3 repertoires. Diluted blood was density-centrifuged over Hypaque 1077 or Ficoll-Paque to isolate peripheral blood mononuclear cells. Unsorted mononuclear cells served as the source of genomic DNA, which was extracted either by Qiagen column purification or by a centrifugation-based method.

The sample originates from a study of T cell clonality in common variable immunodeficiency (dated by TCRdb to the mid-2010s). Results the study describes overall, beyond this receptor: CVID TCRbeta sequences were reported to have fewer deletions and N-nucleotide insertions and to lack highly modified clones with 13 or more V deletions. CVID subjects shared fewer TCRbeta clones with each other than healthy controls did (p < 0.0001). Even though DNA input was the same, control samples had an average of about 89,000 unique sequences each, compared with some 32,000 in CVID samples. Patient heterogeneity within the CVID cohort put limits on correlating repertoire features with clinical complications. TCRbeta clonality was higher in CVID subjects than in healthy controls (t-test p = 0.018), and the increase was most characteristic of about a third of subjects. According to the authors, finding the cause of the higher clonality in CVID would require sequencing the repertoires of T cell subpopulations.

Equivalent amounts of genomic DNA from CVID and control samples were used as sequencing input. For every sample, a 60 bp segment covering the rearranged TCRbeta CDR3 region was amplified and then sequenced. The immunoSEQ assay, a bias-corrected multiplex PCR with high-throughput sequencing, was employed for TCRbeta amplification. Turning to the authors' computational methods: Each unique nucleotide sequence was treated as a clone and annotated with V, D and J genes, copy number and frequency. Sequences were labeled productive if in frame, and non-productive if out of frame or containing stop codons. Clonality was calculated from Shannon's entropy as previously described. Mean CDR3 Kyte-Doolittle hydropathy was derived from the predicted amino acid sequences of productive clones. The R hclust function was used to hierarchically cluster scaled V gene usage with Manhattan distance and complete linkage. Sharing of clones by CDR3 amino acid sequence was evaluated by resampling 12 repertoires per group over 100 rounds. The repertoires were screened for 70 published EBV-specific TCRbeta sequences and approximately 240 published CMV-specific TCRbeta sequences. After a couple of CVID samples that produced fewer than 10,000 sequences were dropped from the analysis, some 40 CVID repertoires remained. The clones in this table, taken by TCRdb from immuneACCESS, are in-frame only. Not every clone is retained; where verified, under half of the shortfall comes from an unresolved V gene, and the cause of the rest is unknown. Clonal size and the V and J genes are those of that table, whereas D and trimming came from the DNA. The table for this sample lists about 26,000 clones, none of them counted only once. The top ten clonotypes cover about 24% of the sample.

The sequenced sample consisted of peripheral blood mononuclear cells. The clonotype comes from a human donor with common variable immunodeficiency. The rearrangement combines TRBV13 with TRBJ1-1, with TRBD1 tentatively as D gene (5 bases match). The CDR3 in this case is CASSRGRGATEAFF. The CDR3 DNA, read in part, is TGTGCCAGCAGCAGAGGAAGAGGGGCGACTGAA.